Below, 20 T cell receptor beta chains from the same sample are listed, as sequenced in a study of blood T cell repertoires in COVID-19. Repertoires were generated with immunoSEQ multiplex PCR, while TCRdb's copy carries only in-frame clones and drops some. The table includes some 150,000 clones, around 89% detected once. Sequencing was carried out using peripheral blood. These receptor sequences come from a man in his 60s with active or convalescent COVID-19.

This chain links TRBV18 with TRBJ2-1, with D maybe TRBD2 (6 bases). This CDR3 spans 15 amino acids. Germline-derived CDR1 and CDR2 are KGHSH and LQKENI. V lost 0 bases and J 6 bases, leaving 12 bases between the germline ends. The DNA for the CDR3 is TGTGCCAGCTCACCACCCGCGGGAAAAGGCAATGAGCAGTTCTTC. Its translation is CASSPPAGKGNEQFF.

The chain carries TRBV19 and TRBJ2-2, with 10 bases matching TRBD2. CDR3 size: 16 residues. The V gene end was trimmed by 6 bases and the J gene end by 4 bases; junction bases not matched to a gene: 8. Germline V lookup: CDR1 LNHDA, CDR2 SQIVND (reference sequence). As DNA, the CDR3 is TGTGCCAGTAGCCCGATTAGCGGGAGGTCCACCGGGGAGCTGTTTTTT. The encoded protein is CASSPISGRSTGELFF.

V usage is TRBV6-1 and J usage is TRBJ2-2, with 7 nucleotides matching TRBD2. This CDR3 has 15 residues. Germline V gives CDR1 MNHNS, CDR2 SASEGT. V gave up 1 base and J gave up 3 bases; unmatched junction bases: 2. This CDR3 reads CASSEGRGDTGELFF. The CDR3 DNA sequence: TGTGCCAGCAGTGAAGGACGGGGGGACACCGGGGAGCTGTTTTTT.

This clone has only a few counts. V usage is TRBV7-8 and J usage is TRBJ1-2; D not resolved. Per germline, CDR1 SGHVS and CDR2 FQNEAQ. V lost 0 bases and J lost 4, with 12 bases in between. This CDR3 region has 15 residues. CDR3 sequence reads: CASSLAAGGSYGYTF. CDR3 coding DNA: TGTGCCAGCAGCTTAGCTGCAGGCGGGAGCTATGGCTACACCTTC.

J is TRBJ1-6 and V is TRBV7-2, with 7 bases matching TRBD1. The V gene's germline CDR1 is SGHTA and CDR2 FQGNSA. This CDR3 has 15 amino acids. V lost 5 bases to trimming and J lost 11 bases; unmatched junction nucleotides: 12. CDR3 region: CASSPGGTLGAPLHF. The CDR3 DNA reads as TGTGCCAGCAGCCCAGGGGGTACCTTAGGAGCACCCCTCCACTTT.

V gene TRBV5-1 combines with J gene TRBJ1-1; the match to TRBD1 covers 11 bases. The CDR3 consists of 14 residues. Germline CDR1 and CDR2: SGHRS and YFSETQ. J lost 4 bases, V lost 4 bases, and 3 bases had no gene match. The CDR3, as DNA: TGCGCCAGCAGCACCGGGACAGGGGGCACTGAAGCTTTCTTT. Translating it yields CASSTGTGGTEAFF.

V and J are TRBV2 and TRBJ2-3; the D is unclear. Germline CDR1 and CDR2: SNHLY and FYNNEI. With 8 bases removed from V and 2 bases from J, the gap between germline ends came to 8 bases. CDR3 length equals 12 residues. The DNA for the CDR3 is TGTGCCAGCTGCGTAGTCACAGATACGCAGTATTTT. It encodes CASCVVTDTQYF.

The chain joins TRBV7-2 to TRBJ1-3; unclear D gene. This CDR3 is built from 15 residues. Per the germline V gene, CDR1 is SGHTA and CDR2 is FQGNSA. Between the trimmed V and J ends, which lost 3 bases and 1 base, there was a span of 10 bases. CDR3 sequence reads: CASSFPPGSGNTIYF. CDR3 DNA sequence: TGTGCCAGCAGCTTCCCGCCGGGTTCTGGAAACACCATATATTTT.

This clone has only one observation. Other DNA variants within this sample encode the same CDR3. The genes are TRBV18 and TRBJ2-1; 8 bases are a match to TRBD1. Germline CDR1 is KGHSH and CDR2 is LQKENI. Trimming removed 3 bases from V and 5 bases from J; junction bases left unmatched: 0. The CDR3 extends over 13 amino acids. The CDR3 region has the DNA TGTGCCAGCTCACCGGGACAGGACAATGAGCAGTTCTTC. Its protein is CASSPGQDNEQFF. Full variable domain (missing parts from reference TRBV18 and TRBJ2-1): NAGVMQNPRHLVRRRGQEARLRCSPMKGHSHVYWYRQLPEEGLKFMVYLQKENIIDESGMPKERFSAEFPKEGPSILRIQQVVRGDSAAYFCASSPGQDNEQFFGPGTRLTVL.

This CDR3 reads CATSSHNEQYF. The CDR3, as DNA: TGTGCCACCAGCAGCCACAACGAGCAGTACTTC. This sequence joins TRBV15 and TRBJ2-7; no firm D call. The CDR3 spans 11 residues. Germline lookup yields CDR1 LNHNV and CDR2 YYDKDF (reference sequence). Trimming took 3 bases from V and 5 from J, leaving 5 bases between them.

This clone appeared a few times. The genes are TRBV6-2 or TRBV6-3 and TRBJ1-1, with 7 positions matching TRBD1. Germline V gene data show CDR1 as MNHEY and CDR2 as SVGEGT. The CDR3 is 16 amino acids. With V trimmed by 0 bases and J by 1 base, 5 bases remained unmatched. The CDR3 here is CASSYSLRQGNTEAFF. In nucleotides, the CDR3 is TGTGCCAGCAGTTACTCCCTCAGACAGGGGAACACTGAAGCTTTCTTT.

This clone was detected once. The gene calls are TRBV2 and TRBJ1-6; TRBD1 matches 11 bases. The V and J ends lost 0 bases and 19 bases, in that order; junction bases with no gene match: 5. This CDR3 region has 13 residues. Germline values: CDR1 SNHLY, CDR2 FYNNEI. DNA of the CDR3: TGTGCCAGCAGTGAAGCTGGACAGGGGGCATCTCACTTT. Its translation: CASSEAGQGASHF.

CDR3 loop: CASSEQGTGYTF. The DNA of the CDR3 is TGTGCCAGCAGTGAACAGGGGACAGGCTACACCTTC. This chain uses TRBV6-4 with TRBJ1-2; TRBD1 matches 7 bases. Germline V gene lookup returns CDR1 MRHNA and CDR2 SNTAGT. CDR3 length: 12 residues. The V gene end was trimmed by 3 bases and the J gene end by 8 bases; junction bases not matched to a gene: 3.

This chain joins TRBV7-2 and TRBJ1-2; D unclear. Germline loops: CDR1 SGHTA, CDR2 FQGNSA. V was shortened by 7 bases and J by 2 bases, with 17 bases between the two germline ends. The CDR3 length is 15 residues. The CDR3 nucleotides read TGTGCCAGCAACCCCCCGCAAGCGGCAAACTATGGCTACACCTTC. Translated, it gives CASNPPQAANYGYTF.

The rearrangement links TRBV21-1 to TRBJ2-3; the table's D call TRBD2 went unverified against the DNA. TRBV21-1 is labeled a pseudogene. The CDR3 spans 19 residues. CDR3 sequence reads: CASSPPLAASGSWTDTQYF. The CDR3 nucleotides are TGTGCCAGCAGCCCCCCCCTCGCGGCTAGCGGGAGCTGGACAGATACGCAGTATTTT.

This chain connects TRBV7-6 to TRBJ1-6, with D uncertain. The CDR3 totals 17 residues. Trimming stripped 2 bases from V and 4 bases from J, with 15 bases between. CDR1 and CDR2 (germline): SGHVS, FNYEAQ. The CDR3 sequence: CASSLLASPGYNSPLHF. The CDR3 coding sequence is TGTGCCAGCAGCTTATTGGCATCCCCAGGTTATAATTCACCCCTCCACTTT.

V is TRBV18 and J is TRBJ2-2; a weak D match, TRBD2 (6 bases). Per the germline V gene, CDR1 is KGHSH and CDR2 is LQKENI. Trimming shortened V by 0 bases and J by 1 base, and 6 bases separated the two germline ends. CDR3 length equals 15 residues. CDR3 protein: CASSPPSGNTGELFF. The CDR3 DNA sequence: TGTGCCAGCTCACCACCTAGCGGGAACACCGGGGAGCTGTTTTTT.

The gene calls are TRBV6-5 and TRBJ2-7, with 15 positions matching TRBD2. V shed 7 bases, J shed 13 bases, and the junction held 5 bases outside the gene matches. The CDR3 runs to 12 residues. The germline gives CDR1 MNHEY, CDR2 SVGAGI. Here the CDR3 reads CASKGLAGGGYF. The CDR3 coding sequence is TGTGCCAGCAAGGGACTAGCGGGAGGAGGATACTTC.

This sequence joins TRBV19 and TRBJ2-4; tentative D call: TRBD2 (6 bases). V was trimmed by 1 base and J by 7 bases, leaving 11 bases between them. The germline gives CDR1 LNHDA, CDR2 SQIVND (reference sequence). This CDR3 contains 14 residues. CDR3 amino acids: CASSIGRARNIQYF. The CDR3 nucleotides read TGTGCCAGTAGTATAGGGAGGGCACGGAACATTCAGTACTTC.

This clone came up once. V usage is TRBV6-2 or TRBV6-3 and J usage is TRBJ2-7; D perhaps matches TRBD1 (6 bases). The germline V and J ends were trimmed by 2 bases and 7 bases, with 15 bases remaining between them. The CDR3 is 14 amino acids. The germline V gene encodes CDR1 MNHEY and CDR2 SVGEGT. The CDR3 sequence is CASSYGGSREEQYF. The CDR3 coding sequence is TGTGCCAGCAGTTACGGGGGCTCACGTGAGGAGCAGTACTTC.